This T cell receptor beta chain emerged from a study of a mutant IDH1 vaccine in newly diagnosed glioma. Overall study context: All eight of the vaccinations patients received fell in weeks 1, 3, 5, 7, 11, 15, 19 and 23. Vaccination started 4-6 weeks after radiotherapy alone, or with temozolomide cycles. The treated population exhibited a male proportion of about 62%, a female proportion of about 38%, and a mean age of approximately 42 years. Standard pretreatment was either radiotherapy, temozolomide, or, for most, radiochemotherapy with temozolomide.

The time point is: week 11, during vaccination. Alongside topical imiquimod, each dose of vaccine comprised 300 ug of mutant IDH1 20-mer peptide. This CDR3 is 12 amino acids long. Trimming pared 8 bases from V and 6 bases from J, leaving 10 bases between. Germline-derived CDR1 and CDR2 are SGHTA and FQGNSA. Measured with immunoSEQ multiplex PCR; TCRdb has only the in-frame clones, and not every one. Among around 30,000 clones listed, around 91% were seen once. Regarding this clone: The antigen is undetermined.

This receptor was identified in a young man with glioma. V is TRBV7-2 and J is TRBJ2-2; no definite D call. Source: PBMCs, taken from a glioma patient whose treatment included an IDH1 peptide vaccine. CDR3 sequence reads: CASGRKAGELFF. The CDR3 DNA reads as TGTGCCAGCGGCCGGAAGGCCGGGGAGCTGTTTTTT.